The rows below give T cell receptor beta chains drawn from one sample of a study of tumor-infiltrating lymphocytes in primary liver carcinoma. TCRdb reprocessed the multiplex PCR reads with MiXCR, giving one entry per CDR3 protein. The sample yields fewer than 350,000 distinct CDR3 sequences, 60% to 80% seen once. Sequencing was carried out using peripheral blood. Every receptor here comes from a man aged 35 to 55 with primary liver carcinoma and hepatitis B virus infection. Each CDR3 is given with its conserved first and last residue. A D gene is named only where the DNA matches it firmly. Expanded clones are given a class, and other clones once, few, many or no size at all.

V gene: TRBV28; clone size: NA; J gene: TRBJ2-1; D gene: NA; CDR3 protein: CASSTPNAQFF; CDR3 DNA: TGTGCCAGCAGTACCCCCAATGCGCAGTTCTTC
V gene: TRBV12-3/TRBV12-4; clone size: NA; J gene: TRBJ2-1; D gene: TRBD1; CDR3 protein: CASGLYRGKRESYNERHFF; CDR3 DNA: TGTGCCAGCGGACTTTACAGGGGAAAAAGGGAATCCTACAATGAGCGGCACTTCTTC
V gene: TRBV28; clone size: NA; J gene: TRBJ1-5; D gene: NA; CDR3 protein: CASRLGAGLGNLPQHF; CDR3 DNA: TGTGCCAGCAGACTCGGGGCAGGGCTGGGCAATCTGCCCCAGCATTTT
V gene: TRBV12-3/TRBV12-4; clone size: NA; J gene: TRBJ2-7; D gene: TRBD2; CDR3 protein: CASSFGGVVYEQYF; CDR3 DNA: TGTGCCAGCAGTTTCGGGGGGGTAGTCTACGAACAGTACTTC
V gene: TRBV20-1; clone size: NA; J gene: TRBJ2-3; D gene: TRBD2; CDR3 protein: CGSRRSGRAFTDTQYF; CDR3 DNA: TGCGGCTCCCGGAGAAGCGGGAGGGCCTTTACAGATACGCAGTATTTT
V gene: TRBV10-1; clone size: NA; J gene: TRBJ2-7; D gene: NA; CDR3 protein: CASSESKHLEQYF; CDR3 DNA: TGCGCCAGCAGTGAGTCGAAGCATCTCGAGCAGTACTTC
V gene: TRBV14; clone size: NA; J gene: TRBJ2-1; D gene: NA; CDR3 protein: CARSQVAGLRDEQLF; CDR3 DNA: TGTGCCAGGAGCCAAGTTGCGGGTCTCAGGGATGAGCAGTTATTC
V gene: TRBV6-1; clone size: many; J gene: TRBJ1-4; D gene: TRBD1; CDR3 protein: CASSRSTGTNEKLFF; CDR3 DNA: TGTGCCAGCAGTCGCTCGACAGGGACTAATGAAAAACTGTTTTTT
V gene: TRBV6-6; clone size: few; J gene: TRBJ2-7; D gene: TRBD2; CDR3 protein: CASGSKTSGSSSYEQYF; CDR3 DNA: TGTGCCAGCGGTTCGAAGACTAGCGGGAGCAGCTCCTACGAGCAGTACTTC
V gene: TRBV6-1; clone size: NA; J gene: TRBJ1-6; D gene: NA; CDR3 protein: CANSNLGEDSPLHF; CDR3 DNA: TGTGCCAACAGTAACTTAGGGGAGGATTCACCCCTCCACTTT
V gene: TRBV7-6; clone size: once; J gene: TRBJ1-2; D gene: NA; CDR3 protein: CASSLAMGHYCYTF; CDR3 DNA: TGTGCCAGCAGCTTAGCAATGGGACACTATTGCTACACCTTC
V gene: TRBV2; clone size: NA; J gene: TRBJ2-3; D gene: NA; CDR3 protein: CASSVQETDTQYF; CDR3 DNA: TGTGCCAGCAGTGTCCAGGAAACAGATACGCAGTATTTT
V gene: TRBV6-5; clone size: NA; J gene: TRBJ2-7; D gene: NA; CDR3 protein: CASSYRLSSLGLHYEQYF; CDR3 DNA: TGTGCCAGCAGTTACCGATTATCCAGCTTAGGGCTTCATTACGAGCAGTACTTC
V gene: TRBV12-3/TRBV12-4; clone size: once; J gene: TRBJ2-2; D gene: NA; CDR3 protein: CASSNDGKPGELFF; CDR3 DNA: TGTGCTAGCAGTAATGACGGGAAGCCCGGGGAGCTGTTTTTT
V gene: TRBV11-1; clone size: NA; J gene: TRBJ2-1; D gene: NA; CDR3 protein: CASSSPRGGELFF; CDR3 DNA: TGCGCCAGCAGCTCACCTAGGGGCGGTGAGCTGTTCTTC
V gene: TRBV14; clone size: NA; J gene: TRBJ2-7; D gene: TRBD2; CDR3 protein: CVSSPLREGRYEQYF; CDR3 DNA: TGTGTCAGCAGCCCCCTGCGGGAGGGCCGTTACGAGCAGTACTTC
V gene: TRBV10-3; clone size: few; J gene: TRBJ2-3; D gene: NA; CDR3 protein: CAISESGQADTQYF; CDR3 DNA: TGTGCCATCAGTGAGTCGGGGCAAGCAGATACGCAGTATTTT
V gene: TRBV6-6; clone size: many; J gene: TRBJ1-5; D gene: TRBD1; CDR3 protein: CASRPGQGGVQPQHF; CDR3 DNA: TGTGCCAGCAGACCGGGACAGGGGGGAGTTCAGCCCCAGCATTTT
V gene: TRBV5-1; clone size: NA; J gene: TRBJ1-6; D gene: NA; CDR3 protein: CASQDVDTNSPLHF; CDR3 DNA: TGCGCCAGCCAAGATGTGGACACGAATTCACCCCTCCACTTT
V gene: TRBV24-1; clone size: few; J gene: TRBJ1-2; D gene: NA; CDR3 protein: CATSIGANYGYTF; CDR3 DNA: TGTGCCACCAGTATCGGGGCGAACTATGGCTACACCTTC
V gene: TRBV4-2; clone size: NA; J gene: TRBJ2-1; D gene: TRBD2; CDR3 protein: CARSQVAGIEQFF; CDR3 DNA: TGTGCCAGGAGCCAGGTAGCGGGAATTGAACAGTTCTTC
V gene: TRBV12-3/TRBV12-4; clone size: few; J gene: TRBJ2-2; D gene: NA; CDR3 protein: CASSLGGRTGELFF; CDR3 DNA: TGTGCCAGCAGTTTGGGCGGAAGAACCGGGGAGCTGTTTTTT
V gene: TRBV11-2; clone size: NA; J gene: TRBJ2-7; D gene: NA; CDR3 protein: CANSLLITEENEQYF; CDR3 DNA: TGTGCCAACAGCCTCTTGATCACGGAGGAGAACGAGCAGTACTTC
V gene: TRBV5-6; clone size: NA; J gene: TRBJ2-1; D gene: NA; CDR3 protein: CASSSHLWEGDEQFF; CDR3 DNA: TGTGCCAGCAGCTCGCACTTGTGGGAGGGGGATGAGCAGTTCTTC
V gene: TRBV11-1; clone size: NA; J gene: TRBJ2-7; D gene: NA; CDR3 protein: CASSPTRSYEPYF; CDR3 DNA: TGTGCCAGCAGCCCGACAAGGAGCTACGAGCCGTACTTC
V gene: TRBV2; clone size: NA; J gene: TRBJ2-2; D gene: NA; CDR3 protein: CASSESRAGELFF; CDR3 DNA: TGTGCCAGCAGTGAATCGCGGGCCGGGGAGCTGTTTTTT
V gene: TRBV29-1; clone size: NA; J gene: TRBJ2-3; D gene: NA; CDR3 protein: CNVHHLTDTQYF; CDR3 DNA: TGCAATGTTCATCACCTCACAGATACGCAGTATTTT
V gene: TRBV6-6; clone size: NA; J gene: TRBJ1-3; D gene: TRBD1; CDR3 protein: CASSFFSGTASNTIYF; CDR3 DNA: TGTGCCAGCAGTTTCTTCTCCGGGACAGCCTCAAACACCATATATTTT
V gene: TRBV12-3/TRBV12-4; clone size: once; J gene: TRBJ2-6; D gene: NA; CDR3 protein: CDSSPGDSGANVLTF; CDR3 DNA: TGTGACAGCAGTCCCGGGGACTCTGGGGCCAACGTCCTGACTTTC
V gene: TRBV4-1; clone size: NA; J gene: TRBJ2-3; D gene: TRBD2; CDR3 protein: CASSPRGDPPQYF; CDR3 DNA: TGCGCCAGCAGCCCTCGGGGGGATCCACCGCAGTATTTC
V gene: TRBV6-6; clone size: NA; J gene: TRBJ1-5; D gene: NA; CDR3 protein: CASSGGNSSQPQHF; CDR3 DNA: TGTGCCAGCAGCGGGGGGAACAGCAGTCAGCCCCAGCATTTT
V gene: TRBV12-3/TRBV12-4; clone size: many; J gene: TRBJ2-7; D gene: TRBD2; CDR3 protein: CASSQTTSGVEQYF; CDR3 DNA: TGTGCCAGCAGCCAAACAACTAGCGGGGTCGAGCAGTACTTC
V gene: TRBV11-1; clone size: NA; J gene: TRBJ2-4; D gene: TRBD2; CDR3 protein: CVSSFPESSGTKNIQYF; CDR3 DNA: TGTGTCAGCAGCTTTCCCGAGAGTAGCGGGACCAAAAACATTCAGTACTTC
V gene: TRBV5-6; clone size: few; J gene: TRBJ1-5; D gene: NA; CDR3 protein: CASSLGVHNQPQHF; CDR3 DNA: TGTGCCAGCAGCTTAGGGGTTCACAATCAGCCCCAGCATTTT
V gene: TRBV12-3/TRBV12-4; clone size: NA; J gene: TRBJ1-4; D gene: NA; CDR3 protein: CASNLAGTEKLFF; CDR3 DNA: TGTGCCAGCAACCTGGCGGGTACTGAAAAACTGTTTTTT
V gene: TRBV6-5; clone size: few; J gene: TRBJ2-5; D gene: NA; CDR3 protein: CASSYPGQEVRGTQYF; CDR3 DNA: TGTGCCAGCAGCTACCCCGGGCAGGAGGTGAGAGGGACCCAGTACTTC
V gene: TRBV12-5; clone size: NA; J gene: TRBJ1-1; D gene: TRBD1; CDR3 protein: CVSGYQGARNTEAFF; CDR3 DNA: TGTGTTAGTGGTTACCAGGGGGCGCGGAACACTGAAGCTTTCTTT
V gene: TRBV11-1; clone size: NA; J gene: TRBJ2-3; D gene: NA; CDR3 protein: CVSNLLQGDTQYF; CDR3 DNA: TGTGTCAGCAACTTATTGCAGGGGGATACGCAGTATTTT
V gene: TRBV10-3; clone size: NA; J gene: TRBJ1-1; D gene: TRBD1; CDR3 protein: CAIRPGQISTEAFF; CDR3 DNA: TGTGCCATCAGACCGGGACAGATCTCCACTGAAGCTTTCTTT
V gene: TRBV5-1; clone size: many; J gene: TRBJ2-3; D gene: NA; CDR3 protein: CASSFTDTQYF; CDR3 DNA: TGCGCCAGCAGCTTCACAGATACGCAGTATTTT
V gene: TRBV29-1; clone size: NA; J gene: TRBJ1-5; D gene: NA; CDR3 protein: CCVTEGQAGQPQHF; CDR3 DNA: TGCTGCGTCACCGAAGGACAAGCCGGTCAGCCCCAGCATTTT
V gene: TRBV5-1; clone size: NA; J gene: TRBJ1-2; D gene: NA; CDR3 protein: CASRLEPNYGYTF; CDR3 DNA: TGCGCCAGCCGCTTGGAGCCTAACTATGGCTACACCTTC